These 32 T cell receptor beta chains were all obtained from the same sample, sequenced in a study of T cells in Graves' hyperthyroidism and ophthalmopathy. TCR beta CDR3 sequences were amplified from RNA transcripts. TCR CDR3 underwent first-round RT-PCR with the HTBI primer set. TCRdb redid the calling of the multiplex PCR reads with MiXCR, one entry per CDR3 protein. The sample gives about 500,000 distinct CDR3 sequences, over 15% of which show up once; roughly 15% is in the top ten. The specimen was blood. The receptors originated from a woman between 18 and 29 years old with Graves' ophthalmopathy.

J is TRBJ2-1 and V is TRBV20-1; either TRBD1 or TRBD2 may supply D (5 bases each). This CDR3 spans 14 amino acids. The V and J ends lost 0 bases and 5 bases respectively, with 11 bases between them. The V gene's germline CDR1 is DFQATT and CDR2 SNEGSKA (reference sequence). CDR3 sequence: CSARDTRDHNEQFF. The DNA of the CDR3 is TGCAGTGCTAGAGATACAAGGGACCACAATGAGCAGTTCTTC.

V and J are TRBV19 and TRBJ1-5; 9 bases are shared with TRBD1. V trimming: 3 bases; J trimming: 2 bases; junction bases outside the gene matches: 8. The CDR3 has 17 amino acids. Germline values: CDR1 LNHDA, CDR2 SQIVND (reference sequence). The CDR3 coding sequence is TGTGCCAGTAGTATCGTGAGGGGACAGGGAGGCAATCAGCCCCAGCATTTT. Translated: CASSIVRGQGGNQPQHF.

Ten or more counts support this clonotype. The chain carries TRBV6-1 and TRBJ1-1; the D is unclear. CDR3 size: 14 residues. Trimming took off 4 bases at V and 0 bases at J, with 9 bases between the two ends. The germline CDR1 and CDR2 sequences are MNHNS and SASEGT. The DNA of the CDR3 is TGTGCCAGCAGTGCAGGCGCACTGAACACTGAAGCTTTCTTT. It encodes CASSAGALNTEAFF.

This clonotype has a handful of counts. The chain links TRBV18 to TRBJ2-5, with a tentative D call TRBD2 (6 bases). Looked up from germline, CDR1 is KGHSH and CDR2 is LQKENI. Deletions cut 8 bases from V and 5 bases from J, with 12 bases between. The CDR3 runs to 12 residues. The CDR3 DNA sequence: TGTGCCAGCAGCCCAGGGAGGGAGACCCAGTACTTC. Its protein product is CASSPGRETQYF.

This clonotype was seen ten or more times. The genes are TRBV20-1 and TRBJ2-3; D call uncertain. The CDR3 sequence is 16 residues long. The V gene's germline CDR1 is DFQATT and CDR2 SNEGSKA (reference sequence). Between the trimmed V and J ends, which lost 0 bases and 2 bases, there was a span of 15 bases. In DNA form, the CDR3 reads TGCAGTGCTAGAGACCGCCTAGGGCACAACACAGATACGCAGTATTTT. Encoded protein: CSARDRLGHNTDTQYF.

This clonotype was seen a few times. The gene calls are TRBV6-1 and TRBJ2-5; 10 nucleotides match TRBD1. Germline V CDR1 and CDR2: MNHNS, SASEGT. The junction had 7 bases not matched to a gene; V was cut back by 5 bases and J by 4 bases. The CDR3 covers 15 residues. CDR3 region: CASSSDRGQVETQYF. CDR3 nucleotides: TGTGCCAGCAGTAGTGACAGGGGGCAGGTAGAGACCCAGTACTTC.

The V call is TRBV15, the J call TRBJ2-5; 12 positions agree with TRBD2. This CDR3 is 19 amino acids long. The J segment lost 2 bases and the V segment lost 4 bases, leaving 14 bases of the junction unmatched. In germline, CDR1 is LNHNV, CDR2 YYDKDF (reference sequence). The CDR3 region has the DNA TGTGCCACCAGCATTCGGCTGACTAGCGGGAGTCCCAAGCAAGAGACCCAGTACTTC. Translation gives CATSIRLTSGSPKQETQYF.

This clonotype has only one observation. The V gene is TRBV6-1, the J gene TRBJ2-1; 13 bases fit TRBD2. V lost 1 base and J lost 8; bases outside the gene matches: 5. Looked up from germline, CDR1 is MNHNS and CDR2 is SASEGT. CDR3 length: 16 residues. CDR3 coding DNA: TGTGCCAGCAGTGAAGGTGGGACTAGCGGGGCAGATGAGCAGTTCTTC. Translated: CASSEGGTSGADEQFF.

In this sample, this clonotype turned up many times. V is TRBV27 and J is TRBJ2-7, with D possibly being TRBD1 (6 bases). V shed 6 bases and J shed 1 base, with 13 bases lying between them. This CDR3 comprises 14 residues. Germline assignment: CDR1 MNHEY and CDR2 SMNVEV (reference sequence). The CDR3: CASSLKQGSYEQYF. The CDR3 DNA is TGTGCCAGCAGCCTGAAACAGGGTTCCTACGAGCAGTACTTC.

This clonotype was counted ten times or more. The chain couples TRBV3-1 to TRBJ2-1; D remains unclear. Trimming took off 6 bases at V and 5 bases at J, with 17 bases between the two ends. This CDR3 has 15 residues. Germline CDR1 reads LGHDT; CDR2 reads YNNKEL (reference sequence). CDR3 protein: CASRETHLYDNEQFF. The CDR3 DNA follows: TGTGCCAGCAGAGAGACTCATCTATACGACAATGAGCAGTTCTTC.

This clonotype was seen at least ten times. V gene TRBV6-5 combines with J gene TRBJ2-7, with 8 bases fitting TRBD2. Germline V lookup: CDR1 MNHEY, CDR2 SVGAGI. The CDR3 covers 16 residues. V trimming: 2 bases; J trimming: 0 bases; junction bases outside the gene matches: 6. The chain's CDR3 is CASSYGRLAGSYEQYF. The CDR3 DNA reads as TGTGCCAGCAGTTACGGACGCCTAGCGGGCTCCTACGAGCAGTACTTC.

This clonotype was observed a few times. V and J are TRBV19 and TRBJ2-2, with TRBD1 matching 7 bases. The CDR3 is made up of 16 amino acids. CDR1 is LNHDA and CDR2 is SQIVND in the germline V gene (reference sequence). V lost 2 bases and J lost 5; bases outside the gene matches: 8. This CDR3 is CASSIMSGRGTGELFF. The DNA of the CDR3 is TGTGCCAGTAGTATAATGTCGGGCAGGGGGACCGGGGAGCTGTTTTTT.

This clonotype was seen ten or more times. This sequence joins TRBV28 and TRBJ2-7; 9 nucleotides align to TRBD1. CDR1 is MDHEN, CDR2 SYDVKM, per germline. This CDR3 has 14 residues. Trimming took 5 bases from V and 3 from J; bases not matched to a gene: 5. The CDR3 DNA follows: TGTGCCAGCAGTGGACAGGGGAGGAACTACGAGCAGTACTTC. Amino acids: CASSGQGRNYEQYF.

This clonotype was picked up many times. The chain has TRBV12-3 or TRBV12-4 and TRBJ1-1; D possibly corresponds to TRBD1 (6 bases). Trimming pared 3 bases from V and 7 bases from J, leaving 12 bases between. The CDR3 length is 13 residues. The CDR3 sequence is CASSFPGASEAFF. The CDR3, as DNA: TGTGCCAGCAGTTTCCCGGGGGCGAGTGAAGCTTTCTTT.

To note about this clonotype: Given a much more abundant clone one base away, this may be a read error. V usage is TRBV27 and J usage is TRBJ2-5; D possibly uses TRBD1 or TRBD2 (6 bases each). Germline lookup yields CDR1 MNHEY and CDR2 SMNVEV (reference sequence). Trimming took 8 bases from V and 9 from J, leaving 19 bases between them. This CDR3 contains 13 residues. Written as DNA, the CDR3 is TGTGCCAGCGGCCGCGAGACAGGCGGGGCCCAGTACTTC. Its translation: CASGRETGGAQYF.

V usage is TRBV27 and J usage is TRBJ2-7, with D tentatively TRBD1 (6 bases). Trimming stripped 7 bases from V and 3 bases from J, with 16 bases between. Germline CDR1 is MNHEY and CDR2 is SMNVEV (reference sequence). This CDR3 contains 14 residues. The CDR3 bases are TGTGCCAGCAATCCATTGGGGGCTGGCTACGAGCAGTACTTC. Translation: CASNPLGAGYEQYF.

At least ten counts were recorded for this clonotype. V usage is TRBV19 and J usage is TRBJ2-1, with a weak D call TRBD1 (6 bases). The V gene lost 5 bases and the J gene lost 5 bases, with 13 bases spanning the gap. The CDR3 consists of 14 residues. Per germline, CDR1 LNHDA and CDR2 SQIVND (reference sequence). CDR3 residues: CASSPQGIHNEQFF. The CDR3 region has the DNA TGTGCCAGTAGTCCACAGGGAATCCACAATGAGCAGTTCTTC.

The CDR3 DNA sequence: TGTGCCAGCAGTTCCCTCCGGGACAGGGGGCACACTGAAGCTTTCTTT. This encodes CASSSLRDRGHTEAFF. The rearrangement uses TRBV28 and TRBJ1-1, with 12 nucleotides matching TRBD1. Unmatched junction bases numbered 6, after V lost 4 bases and J lost 3 bases. The CDR3 runs 16 residues. Germline-derived CDR1 and CDR2 are MDHEN and SYDVKM.

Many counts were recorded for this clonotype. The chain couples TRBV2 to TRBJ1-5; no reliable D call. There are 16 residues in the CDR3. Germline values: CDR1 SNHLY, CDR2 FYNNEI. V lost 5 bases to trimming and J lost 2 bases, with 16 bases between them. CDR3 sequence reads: CASSSHGNTGNQPQHF. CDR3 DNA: TGTGCCAGCAGTTCTCATGGGAACACGGGCAATCAGCCCCAGCATTTT. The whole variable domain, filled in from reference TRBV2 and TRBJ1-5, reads EPEVTQTPSHQVTQMGQEVILRCVPISNHLYFYWYRQILGQKVEFLVSFYNNEISEKSEIFDDQFSVERPDGSNFTLKIRSTKLEDSAMYFCASSSHGNTGNQPQHFGDGTRLSIL.

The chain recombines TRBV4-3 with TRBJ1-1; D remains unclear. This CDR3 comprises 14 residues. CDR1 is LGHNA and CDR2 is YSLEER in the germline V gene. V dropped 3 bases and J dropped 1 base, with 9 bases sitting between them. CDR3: CASSHKVRNTEAFF. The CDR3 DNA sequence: TGCGCCAGCAGCCACAAGGTCAGGAACACTGAAGCTTTCTTT.

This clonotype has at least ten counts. The CDR3 spells CASSEEGYGYTF. The CDR3 DNA follows: TGTGCCAGCAGTGAAGAGGGTTATGGCTACACCTTC. The genes are TRBV2 and TRBJ1-2; D is undetermined. The V and J ends lost 1 base and 5 bases respectively, with 5 bases between them. The germline gives CDR1 SNHLY, CDR2 FYNNEI. The CDR3 is 12 residues long.

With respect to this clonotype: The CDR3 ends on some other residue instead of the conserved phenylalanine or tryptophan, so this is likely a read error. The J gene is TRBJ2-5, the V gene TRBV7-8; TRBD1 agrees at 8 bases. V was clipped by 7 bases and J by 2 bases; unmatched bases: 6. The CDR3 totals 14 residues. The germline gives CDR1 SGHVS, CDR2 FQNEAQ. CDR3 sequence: CASNLNRGQETQYL. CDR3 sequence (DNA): TGTGCCAGCAACCTGAACAGGGGGCAAGAGACCCAGTACCTC.

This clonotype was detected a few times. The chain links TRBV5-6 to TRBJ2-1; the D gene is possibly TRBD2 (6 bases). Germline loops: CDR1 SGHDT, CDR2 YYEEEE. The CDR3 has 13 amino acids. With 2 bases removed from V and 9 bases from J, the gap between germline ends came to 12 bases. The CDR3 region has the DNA TGTGCCAGCAGCTTTGCTGGGAGGTTTGAGCAGTTCTTC. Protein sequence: CASSFAGRFEQFF.

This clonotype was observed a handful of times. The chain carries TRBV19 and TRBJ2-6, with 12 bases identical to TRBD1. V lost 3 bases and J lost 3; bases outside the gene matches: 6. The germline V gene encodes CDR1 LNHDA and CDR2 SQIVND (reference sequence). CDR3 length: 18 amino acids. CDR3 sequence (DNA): TGTGCCAGTAGTATTCAGGGACAGGGGGCGGTTGGGGCCAACGTCCTGACTTTC. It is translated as CASSIQGQGAVGANVLTF. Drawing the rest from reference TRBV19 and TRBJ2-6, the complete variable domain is DGGITQSPKYLFRKEGQNVTLSCEQNLNHDAMYWYRQDPGQGLRLIYYSQIVNDFQKGDIAEGYSVSREKKESFPLTVTSAQKNPTAFYLCASSIQGQGAVGANVLTFGAGSRLTVL.

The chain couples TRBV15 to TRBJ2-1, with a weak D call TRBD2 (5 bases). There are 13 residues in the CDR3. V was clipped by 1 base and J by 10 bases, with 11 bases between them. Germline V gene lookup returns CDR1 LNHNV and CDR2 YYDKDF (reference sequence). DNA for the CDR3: TGTGCCACCAGCAGAGTTGCGGGCGGGGAGCAGTTCTTC. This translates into CATSRVAGGEQFF. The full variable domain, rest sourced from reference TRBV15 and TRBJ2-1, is DAMVIQNPRYQVTQFGKPVTLSCSQTLNHNVMYWYQQKSSQAPKLLFHYYDKDFNNEADTPDNFQSRRPNTSFCFLDIRSPGLGDTAMYLCATSRVAGGEQFFGPGTRLTVL.

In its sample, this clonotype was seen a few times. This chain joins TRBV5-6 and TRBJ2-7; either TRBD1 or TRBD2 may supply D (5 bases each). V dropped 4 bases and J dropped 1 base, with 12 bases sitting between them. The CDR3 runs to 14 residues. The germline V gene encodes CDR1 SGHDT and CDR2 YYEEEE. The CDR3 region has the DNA TGTGCCAGCAGCCTGACTTGGGGGTCCTACGAGCAGTACTTC. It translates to CASSLTWGSYEQYF. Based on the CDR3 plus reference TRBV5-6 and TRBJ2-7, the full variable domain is DAGVTQSPTHLIKTRGQQVTLRCSPKSGHDTVSWYQQALGQGPQFIFQYYEEEERQRGNFPDRFSGHQFPNYSSELNVNALLLGDSALYLCASSLTWGSYEQYFGPGTRLTVT.

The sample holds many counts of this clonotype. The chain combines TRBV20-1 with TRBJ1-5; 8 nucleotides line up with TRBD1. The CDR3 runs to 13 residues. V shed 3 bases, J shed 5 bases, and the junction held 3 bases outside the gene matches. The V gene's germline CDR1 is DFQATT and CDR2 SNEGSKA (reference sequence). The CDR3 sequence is CSASGQGYQPQHF. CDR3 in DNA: TGCAGTGCTAGTGGACAGGGTTATCAGCCCCAGCATTTT.

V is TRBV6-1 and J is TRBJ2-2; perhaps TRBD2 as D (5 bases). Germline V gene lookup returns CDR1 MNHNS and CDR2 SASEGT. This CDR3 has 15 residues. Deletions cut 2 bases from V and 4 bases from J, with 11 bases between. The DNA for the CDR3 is TGTGCCAGCAGTGAATACGGGGTCCCCACCGGGGAGCTGTTTTTT. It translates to CASSEYGVPTGELFF.

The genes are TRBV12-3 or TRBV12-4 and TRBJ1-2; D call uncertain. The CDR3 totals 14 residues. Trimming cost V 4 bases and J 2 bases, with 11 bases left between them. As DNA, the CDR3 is TGTGCCAGCAGTTCACCGGGATCAAACTATGGCTACACCTTC. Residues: CASSSPGSNYGYTF.

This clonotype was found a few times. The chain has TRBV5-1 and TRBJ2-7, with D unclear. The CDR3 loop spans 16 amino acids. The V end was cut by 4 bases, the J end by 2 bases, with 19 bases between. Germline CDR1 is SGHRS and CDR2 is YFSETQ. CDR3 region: CASSGIGPASTYEQYF. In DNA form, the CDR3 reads TGCGCCAGCAGCGGTATTGGACCAGCTTCCACCTACGAGCAGTACTTC.

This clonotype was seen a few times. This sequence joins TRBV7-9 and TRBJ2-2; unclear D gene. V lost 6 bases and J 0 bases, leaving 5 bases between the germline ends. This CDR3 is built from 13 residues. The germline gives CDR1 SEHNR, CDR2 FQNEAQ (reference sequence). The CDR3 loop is CASRAANTGELFF. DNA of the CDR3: TGTGCCAGCAGGGCGGCGAACACCGGGGAGCTGTTTTTT. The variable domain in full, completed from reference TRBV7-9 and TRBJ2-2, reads DTGVSQNPRHKITKRGQNVTFRCDPISEHNRLYWYRQTLGQGPEFLTYFQNEAQLEKSRLLSDRFSAERPKGSFSTLEIQRTEQGDSAMYLCASRAANTGELFFGEGSRLTVL.

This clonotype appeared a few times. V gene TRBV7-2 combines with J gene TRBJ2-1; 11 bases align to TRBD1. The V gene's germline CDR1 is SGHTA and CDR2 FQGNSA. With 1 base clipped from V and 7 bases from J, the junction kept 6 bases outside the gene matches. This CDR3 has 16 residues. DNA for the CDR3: TGTGCCAGCAGCTTAGGGGGACAGGGGGGGGGTAATGAGCAGTTCTTC. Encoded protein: CASSLGGQGGGNEQFF.